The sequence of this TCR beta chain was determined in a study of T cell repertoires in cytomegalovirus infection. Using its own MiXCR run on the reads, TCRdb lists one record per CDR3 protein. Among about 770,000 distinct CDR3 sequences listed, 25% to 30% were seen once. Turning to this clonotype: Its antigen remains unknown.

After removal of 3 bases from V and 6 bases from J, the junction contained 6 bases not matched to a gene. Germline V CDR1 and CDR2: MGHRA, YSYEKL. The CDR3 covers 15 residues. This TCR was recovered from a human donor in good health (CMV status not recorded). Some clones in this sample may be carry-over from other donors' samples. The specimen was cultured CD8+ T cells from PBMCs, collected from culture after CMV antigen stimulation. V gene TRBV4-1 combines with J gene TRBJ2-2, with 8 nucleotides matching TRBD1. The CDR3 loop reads CASSQWTGSAGELFF. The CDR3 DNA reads TGCGCCAGCAGCCAGTGGACAGGGTCGGCCGGGGAGCTGTTTTTT.